This T cell receptor (beta chain) is from a study of Graves' ophthalmopathy and Graves' hyperthyroidism (dated by TCRdb to between 2018 and 2020). At the level of the whole study: Peripheral blood was collected before any treatment was given, at the time of initial diagnosis. Following sample collection, hyperthyroidism patients were given methimazole at a starting dose of 30 mg daily, and ophthalmopathy patients were given high-dose intravenous methylprednisolone. The study used signatures of the TCR beta repertoire to tell Graves' ophthalmopathy apart from Graves' hyperthyroidism and to predict which patients would progress to ophthalmopathy. In roughly 6 hyperthyroidism patients, the T-cell repertoires found in thyroid tissue were compared with those found in blood. The 90 to 100 discovery patients were randomly split 7:3 into training and test sets. The independent validation cohort included 18 to 20 hyperthyroidism patients plus 17 patients who later progressed from hyperthyroidism to ophthalmopathy. A discovery set of more than 90 patients (43 ophthalmopathy, around 57 stable hyperthyroidism) was enrolled to explore V-J signatures distinguishing ophthalmopathy from hyperthyroidism. In total, over 130 blood samples were TCR-sequenced: approximately 42 ophthalmopathy, around 75 hyperthyroidism and roughly 17 hyperthyroidism-to-ophthalmopathy patients. What the research found in general, with its limitations: In validation, the model predicted ophthalmopathy progression with more than 55% sensitivity and roughly 72% specificity; around twelve predicted patients were CT-confirmed with GO in a median of about 7.1 months. Ophthalmopathy was separated from stable hyperthyroidism by the 13-signature model with roughly 90% sensitivity and about 83% specificity in cross-validation and with 80%/75% in the test set. Most expanded thyroid clonotypes with a frequency above 0.001 also appeared in blood, which suggests that blood repertoires may reflect the immune response in the thyroid. No statistical method was used to predetermine the sample size, and group allocation was not hidden from the investigators.

For repertoire sequencing, the TCR beta CDR3 regions were amplified from RNA transcripts. The first round of RT-PCR was done with HTBI primers and the Qiagen OneStep RT-PCR kit, and was followed by a second round of multiplex PCR, then size selection and purification. Sequencing of the libraries was carried out on an Illumina HiSeq2000 in paired-end mode with 100 bp reads. In the source study's methods: Reads were processed with SOAPnuke, discarding reads with adapters, uncalled bases, mean Phred below 15, or no exact constant-primer or identifier match. COPE v1.2.5 was used to merge high-quality paired reads. Clonotypes were defined as unique nucleotide sequences and were aligned to IMGT TRB V, D and J references using MiTCR v1.1. Only V-J combinations with frequency above 0.0001 were analysed, covering around 99% of repertoires. For each V-J combination, a TCR clonal expansion and chaos score was defined as F50 clonal expansion divided by the chaos observed in the TCRdist matrix. Features were reduced by Welch's t-statistics and random forest to approximately 12 V-J combinations, which fed a naive Bayes classifier. The similarity between thyroid and blood repertoires was quantified using the Morisita-Horn index. TCRdb trimmed the raw reads at Q25, called clones with MiXCR and kept productive beta chains. Every entry covers one CDR3 protein and lists the most common genes and DNA from its rows. The authors' filters were not applied to this entry. The sample table contains about 400,000 distinct CDR3 sequences; only one count was recorded for less than 20% of them. Of the sample, about 7% is held by the ten largest clones.

A patient counted as having stable hyperthyroidism if there was no progression to ophthalmopathy within 18 months of follow-up. The hyperthyroidism patients were 18 to 65 years old and newly diagnosed, with a disease duration of less than 2 months. Patients with other autoimmune diseases, uncontrolled infections, pregnancy or lactation were excluded. Clinical symptoms, serum thyroxine, TRAb, thyroid ultrasound and orbital computed tomography were used for diagnosis. Using Ficoll-Paque density gradient centrifugation, PBMCs were isolated from about 9.4 ml of fresh peripheral blood. Trizol reagent was used to extract the total RNA, and its quality was then checked on an Agilent 2100 Bioanalyzer. Details on this clonotype: Its antigen target is currently unknown. No per-base quality is available; no much larger clone lies one base away.

The sequence was collected from a young woman with stable Graves' hyperthyroidism. Donor details come from another sample of the same person, matched by shared clones. The sequenced sample was peripheral blood.

The nucleotide sequence reads TGTGCCAGCAGTGAATTAGCAAGGGGGAAACGAGAGACCCAGTACTTC. This translates into CASSELARGKRETQYF. In this chain, TRBV6-1 is recombined with TRBJ2-5; TRBD1 is perhaps the D gene, given 6 matching bases. The germline V gene specifies MNHNS as CDR1 and SASEGT as CDR2. V is reduced by 2 bases and J by 4 bases, leaving a spacing of 17 bases between them. CDR3 length: 16 amino acids, cysteine to phenylalanine. The retained sequence is limited to the CDR3, 48 bases, with the frame set at the first base.